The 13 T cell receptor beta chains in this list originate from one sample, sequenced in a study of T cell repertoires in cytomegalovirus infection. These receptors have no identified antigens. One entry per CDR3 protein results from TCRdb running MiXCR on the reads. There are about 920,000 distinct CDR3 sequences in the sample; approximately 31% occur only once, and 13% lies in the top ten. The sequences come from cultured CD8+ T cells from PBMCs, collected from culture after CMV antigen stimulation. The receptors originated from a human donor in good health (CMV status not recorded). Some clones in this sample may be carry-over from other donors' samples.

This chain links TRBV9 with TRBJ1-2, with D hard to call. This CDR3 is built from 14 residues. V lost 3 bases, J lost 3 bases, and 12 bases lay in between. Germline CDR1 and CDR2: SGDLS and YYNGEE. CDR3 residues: CASSGWTDDYGYTF. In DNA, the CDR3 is TGTGCCAGCAGCGGATGGACGGACGACTATGGCTACACCTTC. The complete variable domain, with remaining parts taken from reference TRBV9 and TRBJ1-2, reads DSGVTQTPKHLITATGQRVTLRCSPRSGDLSVYWYQQSLDQGLQFLIQYYNGEERAKGNILERFSAQQFPDLHSELNLSSLELGDSALYFCASSGWTDDYGYTFGSGTRLTVV.

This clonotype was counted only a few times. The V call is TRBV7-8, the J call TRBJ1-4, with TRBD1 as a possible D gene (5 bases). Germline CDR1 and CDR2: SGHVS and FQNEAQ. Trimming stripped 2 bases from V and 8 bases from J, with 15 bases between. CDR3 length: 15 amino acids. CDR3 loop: CASSLRRGGGEKLFF. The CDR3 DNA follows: TGTGCCAGCAGCTTACGTCGGGGTGGGGGGGAAAAACTGTTTTTT.

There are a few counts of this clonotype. The CDR3 bases are TGTGCCAGCATTAAATCGAGATCGCTACTAGCGGTGAACACCGGGGAGCTGTTTTTT. It encodes CASIKSRSLLAVNTGELFF. The chain employs TRBV27 and TRBJ2-2; TRBD2 matches 8 bases. Trimming cost V 7 bases and J 1 base; bases outside gene matches: 17. Germline assignment: CDR1 MNHEY and CDR2 SMNVEV (reference sequence). The length of the CDR3 is 19 residues.

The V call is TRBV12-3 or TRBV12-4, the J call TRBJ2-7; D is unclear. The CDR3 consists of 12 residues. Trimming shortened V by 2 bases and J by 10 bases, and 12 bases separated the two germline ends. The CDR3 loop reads CASSLRAGQQYV. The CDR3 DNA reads TGTGCCAGCAGTTTACGCGCAGGTCAACAGTACGTC.

The CDR3, as DNA: TGTGCCAGCAGTCCCGCTAGCGGGGGGGCTGAGACCCAGTACTTC. Its protein is CASSPASGGAETQYF. The rearrangement joins TRBV12-3 or TRBV12-4 to TRBJ2-5, with TRBD2 matching 12 bases. The V gene end was trimmed by 5 bases and the J gene end by 5 bases; junction bases not matched to a gene: 6. This CDR3 has 15 amino acids.

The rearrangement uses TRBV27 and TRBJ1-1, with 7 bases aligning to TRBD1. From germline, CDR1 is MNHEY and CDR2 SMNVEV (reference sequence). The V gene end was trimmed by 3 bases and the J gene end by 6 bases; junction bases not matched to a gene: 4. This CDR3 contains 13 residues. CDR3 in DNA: TGTGCCAGCAGTTTCCTCGACAGGGCTGAAGCTTTCTTT. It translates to CASSFLDRAEAFF.

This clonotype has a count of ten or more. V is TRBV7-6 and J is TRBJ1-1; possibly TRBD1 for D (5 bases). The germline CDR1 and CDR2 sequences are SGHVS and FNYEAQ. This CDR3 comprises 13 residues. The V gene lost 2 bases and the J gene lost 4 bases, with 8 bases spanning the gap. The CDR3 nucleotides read TGTGCCAGCAGCTTACAAGGGACCACTGAAGCTTTCTTT. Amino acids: CASSLQGTTEAFF.

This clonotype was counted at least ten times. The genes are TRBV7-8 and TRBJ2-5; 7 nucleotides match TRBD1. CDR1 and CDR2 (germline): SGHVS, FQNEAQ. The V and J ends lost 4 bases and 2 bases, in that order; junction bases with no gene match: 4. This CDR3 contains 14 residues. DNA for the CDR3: TGTGCCAGCAGCTCCACAGGGGATCAAGAGACCCAGTACTTC. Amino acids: CASSSTGDQETQYF.

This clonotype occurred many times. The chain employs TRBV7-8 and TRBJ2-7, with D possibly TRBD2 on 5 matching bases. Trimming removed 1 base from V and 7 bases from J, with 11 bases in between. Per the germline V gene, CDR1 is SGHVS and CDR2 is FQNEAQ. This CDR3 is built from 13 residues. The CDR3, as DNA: TGTGCCAGCAGCTTAGACGCGCCGGGGGAGCAGTACGTC. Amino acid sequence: CASSLDAPGEQYV.

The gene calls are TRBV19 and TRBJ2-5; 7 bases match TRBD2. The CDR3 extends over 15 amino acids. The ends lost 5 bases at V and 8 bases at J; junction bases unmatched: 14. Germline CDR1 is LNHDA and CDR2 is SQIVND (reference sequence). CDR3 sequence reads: CASSFGVAGLRTQYF. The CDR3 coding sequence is TGTGCCAGTAGTTTTGGAGTAGCGGGCCTCAGAACCCAGTACTTC.

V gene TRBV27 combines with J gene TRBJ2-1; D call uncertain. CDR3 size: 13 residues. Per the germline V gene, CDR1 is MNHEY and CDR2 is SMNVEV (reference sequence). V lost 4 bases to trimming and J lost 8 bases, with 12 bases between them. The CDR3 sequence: CASSSRVGYEQFF. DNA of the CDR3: TGTGCCAGCAGTTCTCGTGTAGGGTATGAGCAGTTCTTC.

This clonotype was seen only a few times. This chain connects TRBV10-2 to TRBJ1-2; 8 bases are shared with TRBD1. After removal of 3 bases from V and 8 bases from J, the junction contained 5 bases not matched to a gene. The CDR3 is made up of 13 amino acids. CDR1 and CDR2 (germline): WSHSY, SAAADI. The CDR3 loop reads CASSDSDRGGYTF. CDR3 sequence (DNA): TGCGCCAGCAGTGATTCTGACAGGGGAGGCTACACCTTC.

The CDR3 DNA reads as TGTGCCAGCAATAACGGGCCGCTCTACAATGAGCAGTTCTTC. It encodes CASNNGPLYNEQFF. J is TRBJ2-1 and V is TRBV27; D gene unclear. The germline CDR1 and CDR2 sequences are MNHEY and SMNVEV (reference sequence). There are 14 residues in the CDR3. The V and J ends lost 7 bases and 3 bases respectively, with 13 bases between them.